Below are 29 T cell receptor beta chains sequenced from a single sample in a study of blood T cell repertoires in COVID-19. Method: immunoSEQ multiplex PCR; TCRdb's copy keeps in-frame clones and lacks some. The data hold a few hundred thousand clones, with less than 85% observed a single time. Source material: PBMCs or T cells enriched from blood (not recorded which). These receptors were obtained from a man between 40 and 49 years old who had recovered from COVID-19.

The chain uses TRBV19 and TRBJ1-1; no reliable D call. Germline V CDR1 and CDR2: LNHDA, SQIVND (reference sequence). This CDR3 is 15 amino acids long. V dropped 2 bases and J dropped 4 bases, with 14 bases sitting between them. The CDR3: CASSIQHGSRTEAFF. The DNA for the CDR3 is TGTGCCAGTAGTATACAACACGGGAGTCGCACTGAAGCTTTCTTT.

The genes are TRBV30 and TRBJ2-1, with D perhaps matching TRBD2 (5 bases). Germline-derived CDR1 and CDR2 are GTSNPN and SVGIG (reference sequence). V was clipped by 4 bases and J by 3 bases, with 10 bases between them. The CDR3 has 13 amino acids. The CDR3 DNA sequence: TGTGCCTGGACTGAGGGTTTCTACAATGAGCAGTTCTTC. Protein: CAWTEGFYNEQFF.

This clone was observed once. V and J are TRBV6-5 and TRBJ1-2, with a weak D call TRBD1 (5 bases). Looked up from germline, CDR1 is MNHEY and CDR2 is SVGAGI. V was shortened by 5 bases and J by 8 bases, with 15 bases between the two germline ends. The CDR3 loop spans 13 amino acids. In DNA, the CDR3 is TGTGCCAGCAGTCCCGTAGCAGGGCAGGGCTACACCTTC. Translated, it gives CASSPVAGQGYTF.

The chain's CDR3 is CSVNRDYAGETQYF. DNA of the CDR3: TGCAGCGTAAACCGGGACTACGCCGGGGAGACCCAGTACTTC. The genes are TRBV29-1 and TRBJ2-5; TRBD2 agrees at 7 bases. The CDR3 length is 14 residues. V shed 6 bases and J 5 bases; nucleotides not matched to a gene: 12. CDR1 is SQVTM, CDR2 ANQGSEA, per germline.

This clone was seen once. This chain links TRBV19 with TRBJ2-1, with 9 bases that match TRBD1. With V trimmed by 4 bases and J by 7 bases, 8 bases remained unmatched. The CDR3 totals 15 residues. Germline V lookup: CDR1 LNHDA, CDR2 SQIVND (reference sequence). The CDR3 coding sequence is TGTGCCAGTAGTAGGTGGGGACAGGGTATAAATGAGCAGTTCTTC. Amino acid sequence: CASSRWGQGINEQFF.

The rearrangement joins TRBV29-1 to TRBJ2-1; D perhaps matches TRBD2 (5 bases). This CDR3 region has 16 residues. Germline CDR1 reads SQVTM; CDR2 reads ANQGSEA. Trimming took 1 base from V and 4 from J, leaving 17 bases between them. CDR3 in amino acids: CSVEGASGRLYNEQFF. Written as DNA, the CDR3 is TGCAGCGTTGAAGGGGCCAGCGGACGTCTATACAATGAGCAGTTCTTC.

The chain combines TRBV5-4 with TRBJ1-1, with D unresolved. CDR1 SGHNT and CDR2 YYREEE come from the germline V gene (reference sequence). This CDR3 contains 14 residues. Deletions cut 1 base from V and 5 bases from J, with 12 bases between. CDR3 residues: CASSLNAVLTEAFF. CDR3 DNA: TGTGCCAGCAGCTTGAACGCGGTTTTGACTGAAGCTTTCTTT.

This clone was found a few times. The rearrangement joins TRBV30 to TRBJ1-1; TRBD1 is a possible D gene (6 bases). This CDR3 comprises 12 residues. Between the trimmed V and J ends, which lost 5 bases and 8 bases, there was a span of 15 bases. CDR1 is GTSNPN and CDR2 is SVGIG in the germline V gene (reference sequence). CDR3 DNA sequence: TGTGCCTGGCGGGGGGGGGCTCTCGAAGCTTTCTTT. Encoded protein: CAWRGGALEAFF.

This clone was seen a single time. V and J are TRBV24-1 and TRBJ2-7; D might be TRBD2 (6 bases). Trimming shortened V by 2 bases and J by 0 bases, and 13 bases separated the two germline ends. Germline V CDR1 and CDR2: KGHDR, SFDVKD. This CDR3 has 16 amino acids. CDR3 nucleotide sequence: TGTGCCACCAGTGATTCAACCGGGACTGACTCCTACGAGCAGTACTTC. This codes for CATSDSTGTDSYEQYF.

The chain couples TRBV27 to TRBJ1-5; tentative D call: TRBD1 (5 bases). The CDR3 totals 12 residues. CDR1 and CDR2 (germline): MNHEY, SMNVEV (reference sequence). The V and J ends lost 6 bases and 6 bases respectively, with 9 bases between them. The CDR3 is CASSQGSQPQHF. The CDR3 region has the DNA TGTGCCAGCAGCCAGGGTTCTCAGCCCCAGCATTTT.

V is TRBV6-5 and J is TRBJ2-7; no definite D call. Trimming removed 5 bases from V and 1 base from J, with 6 bases in between. Per germline, CDR1 MNHEY and CDR2 SVGAGI. This CDR3 comprises 12 residues. The DNA of the CDR3 is TGTGCCAGCAGTCCTAATTCCTACGAGCAGTACTTC. It specifies CASSPNSYEQYF.

The chain has TRBV3-1 (or the pseudogene TRBV3-2) and TRBJ1-1; TRBD1 might be the D (5 bases). CDR3 size: 15 residues. Germline V gene sequence: CDR1 LGHDT, CDR2 YNNKEL (reference sequence). V lost 1 base to trimming and J lost 1 base, with 10 bases between them. The CDR3 DNA reads as TGTGCCAGCAGCCAAGGCTGGGGCAGGAACACTGAAGCTTTCTTT. As protein: CASSQGWGRNTEAFF.

V is TRBV24-1 and J is TRBJ2-2; 9 bases are shared with TRBD1. Germline assignment: CDR1 KGHDR and CDR2 SFDVKD. Germline trimming cut 4 bases from V and 9 bases from J; bases unmatched to any gene: 8. The CDR3 is 15 amino acids. CDR3 sequence: CATSDPRTGERELFF. The CDR3 DNA sequence: TGTGCCACCAGTGACCCCCGGACAGGGGAAAGGGAGCTGTTTTTT.

This sequence joins TRBV11-2 and TRBJ2-3; perhaps TRBD1 as D (6 bases). Germline CDR1 reads SGHAT; CDR2 reads FQNNGV. V was clipped by 5 bases and J by 0 bases, with 12 bases between them. There are 15 residues in the CDR3. This CDR3 reads CASSPGTGSTDTQYF. The DNA of the CDR3 is TGTGCCAGCAGCCCGGGTACAGGGAGCACAGATACGCAGTATTTT.

V gene TRBV24-1 combines with J gene TRBJ2-3, with D possibly TRBD2 on 6 matching bases. The ends were cut back, 3 bases at V and 1 base at J, with 7 bases in the middle. This CDR3 has 14 amino acids. Germline V lookup: CDR1 KGHDR, CDR2 SFDVKD. DNA of the CDR3: TGTGCCACCAGTGATCAGCGGGGCACAGATACGCAGTATTTT. As protein: CATSDQRGTDTQYF.

The chain links TRBV12-3 or TRBV12-4 to TRBJ2-3, with D possibly TRBD1 on 6 matching bases. V was clipped by 5 bases and J by 4 bases, with 10 bases between them. This CDR3 has 13 amino acids. In DNA form, the CDR3 reads TGTGCCAGCAGTCAAAACAGGGCAGATACGCAGTATTTT. Residues: CASSQNRADTQYF.

The gene calls are TRBV5-1 and TRBJ1-1, with D possibly TRBD1 on 5 matching bases. CDR1 is SGHRS and CDR2 is YFSETQ in the germline V gene. CDR3 length: 15 amino acids. Between the trimmed V and J ends, which lost 4 bases and 7 bases, there was a span of 20 bases. The CDR3 region is CASSVDLGHTDEAFF. CDR3 DNA: TGCGCCAGCAGCGTCGATCTTGGACACACGGATGAAGCTTTCTTT.

The J gene is TRBJ1-1, the V gene TRBV7-2, with D possibly matching TRBD1 (5 bases). V lost 5 bases and J lost 9, with 25 bases in between. There are 16 residues in the CDR3. The germline V gene has CDR1 SGHTA and CDR2 FQGNSA. This chain's CDR3 is CASSEEQVALKAQAFF. The CDR3 DNA follows: TGTGCCAGCAGCGAAGAACAGGTCGCTCTGAAGGCGCAAGCTTTCTTT.

The chain combines TRBV2 with TRBJ1-6; D gene uncertain. The CDR3 extends over 13 amino acids. V dropped 8 bases and J dropped 6 bases, with 11 bases sitting between them. Germline V CDR1 and CDR2: SNHLY, FYNNEI. Written as DNA, the CDR3 is TGTGCCAGCCACCGGGATGCTAATTCACCCCTCCACTTT. Translating it yields CASHRDANSPLHF.

The chain employs TRBV12-5 and TRBJ1-1; D perhaps matches TRBD1 (6 bases). The V end was cut by 0 bases, the J end by 1 base, with 15 bases between. The CDR3 runs to 17 residues. The germline CDR1 and CDR2 sequences are LGHNT and FRNRAP. CDR3 protein: CASGLVGFAGENTEAFF. The CDR3 nucleotides are TGTGCTAGTGGTTTGGTCGGGTTTGCAGGGGAGAACACTGAAGCTTTCTTT.

V is TRBV23-1 and J is TRBJ1-5; D unresolved. TRBV23-1 is recorded as an ORF, its role being uncertain. Deletions cut 6 bases from V and 3 bases from J, with 15 bases between. The CDR3 extends over 15 amino acids. CDR3 in amino acids: CASSDSGLPNQPQHF. In nucleotides, the CDR3 is TGCGCCAGCAGCGATAGTGGGCTGCCCAATCAGCCCCAGCATTTT.

CDR3 region: CASSLSGETQYF. CDR3 coding DNA: TGTGCCAGCAGCCTATCCGGGGAGACCCAGTACTTC. This sequence joins TRBV7-8 and TRBJ2-5, with D hard to call. The CDR3 covers 12 residues. The germline V and J ends were trimmed by 5 bases and 5 bases, with 9 bases remaining between them. Germline CDR1 and CDR2: SGHVS and FQNEAQ.

In this sample, this clone turned up many times. The rearrangement uses TRBV18 and TRBJ2-2, with D possibly matching TRBD1 (6 bases). This CDR3 is 15 amino acids long. Trimming took 4 bases from V and 5 from J, leaving 14 bases between them. Per germline, CDR1 KGHSH and CDR2 LQKENI. Here the CDR3 DNA reads TGTGCCAGCTCACTTCAGCGAGGGGGTACCGGGGAGCTGTTTTTT. Its translation is CASSLQRGGTGELFF.

The chain couples TRBV29-1 to TRBJ2-7, with 9 nucleotides matching TRBD2. CDR3 length equals 13 residues. J gave up 5 bases and V 7 bases, and 9 bases lay outside the gene matches. Looked up from germline, CDR1 is SQVTM and CDR2 is ANQGSEA. The CDR3 spells CSALAGALDEQYF. For the CDR3, the DNA is TGCAGCGCCTTAGCGGGAGCTCTGGACGAGCAGTACTTC.

DNA for the CDR3: TGTGCCACCTCCCCGGGACAGGGGTTTGGGGTCGGCTACACCTTC. Its protein product is CATSPGQGFGVGYTF. The chain employs TRBV9 and TRBJ1-2, with 10 bases identical to TRBD1. Germline V lookup: CDR1 SGDLS, CDR2 YYNGEE. The CDR3 sequence is 15 residues long. V shed 9 bases, J shed 8 bases, and the junction held 16 bases outside the gene matches.

The chain links TRBV10-3 to TRBJ1-3; a possible D gene is TRBD1 (5 bases). The CDR3 totals 14 residues. The V gene lost 2 bases and the J gene lost 3 bases, with 8 bases spanning the gap. Germline CDR1 and CDR2: ENHRY and SYGVKD. The CDR3 here is CAISERGDGNTIYF. CDR3 coding DNA: TGTGCCATCAGTGAGCGGGGGGATGGAAACACCATATATTTT.

The chain recombines TRBV19 with TRBJ1-6, with a possible D match to TRBD1 (5 bases). The length of the CDR3 is 16 residues. Germline CDR1 reads LNHDA; CDR2 reads SQIVND (reference sequence). The V and J ends lost 4 bases and 6 bases respectively, with 16 bases between them. The CDR3 DNA reads TGTGCCAGTAGTAGTCGGGACGGGAGAGCTAATTCACCCCTCCACTTT. Translating gives CASSSRDGRANSPLHF.

V and J are TRBV7-9 and TRBJ2-7; 7 bases are shared with TRBD2. J gave up 0 bases and V 3 bases, and 2 bases lay outside the gene matches. Germline lookup yields CDR1 SEHNR and CDR2 FQNEAQ (reference sequence). The CDR3 extends over 14 amino acids. The DNA of the CDR3 is TGTGCCAGCAGCTTTAGCGGGCACTCCTACGAGCAGTACTTC. Protein product: CASSFSGHSYEQYF.

The chain combines TRBV19 with TRBJ1-4, with D perhaps TRBD1 (6 bases). The V and J ends lost 5 bases and 6 bases respectively, with 25 bases between them. Germline V gene data show CDR1 as LNHDA and CDR2 as SQIVND (reference sequence). The CDR3 has 18 residues. CDR3 sequence: CASSEYRADPPKDEKLFF. Written as DNA, the CDR3 is TGTGCCAGTAGTGAATACAGGGCCGATCCCCCCAAAGATGAAAAACTGTTTTTT.